These 13 T cell receptor beta chains originate from one sample sequenced in a study of blood T cell repertoires in COVID-19. TCRdb keeps only in-frame clones here, not all; method: immunoSEQ multiplex PCR. The table lists a few hundred thousand clones, around 89% of them singletons. Sequencing used PBMCs or T cells enriched from blood (not recorded which). The receptors originated from a man younger than 40 who had been exposed to COVID-19.

This chain joins TRBV5-1 and TRBJ2-3, with 10 bases matching TRBD1. With V trimmed by 1 base and J by 3 bases, 5 bases remained unmatched. The length of the CDR3 is 16 residues. Per germline, CDR1 SGHRS and CDR2 YFSETQ. The CDR3 loop is CASSLTRTGGTDTQYF. CDR3 nucleotide sequence: TGCGCCAGCAGCTTGACACGGACAGGGGGGACAGATACGCAGTATTTT.

The chain combines TRBV11-2 with TRBJ1-5, with D possibly being TRBD1 (5 bases). V shed 6 bases and J shed 0 bases, with 12 bases lying between them. This CDR3 spans 15 amino acids. Germline assignment: CDR1 SGHAT and CDR2 FQNNGV. The chain's CDR3 is CASSLTVNSNQPQHF. The CDR3 region has the DNA TGTGCCAGCAGTTTGACAGTTAATAGCAATCAGCCCCAGCATTTT.

The chain links TRBV2 to TRBJ2-6; D is possibly TRBD2 (5 bases). Deletions cut 5 bases from V and 0 bases from J, with 8 bases between. Germline-derived CDR1 and CDR2 are SNHLY and FYNNEI. The CDR3 is 15 amino acids. DNA for the CDR3: TGTGCCAGCAGTCGGACTGGCTCTGGGGCCAACGTCCTGACTTTC. Translation gives CASSRTGSGANVLTF. Using reference TRBV2 and TRBJ2-6 for the parts outside the CDR3, the full variable domain is EPEVTQTPSHQVTQMGQEVILRCVPISNHLYFYWYRQILGQKVEFLVSFYNNEISEKSEIFDDQFSVERPDGSNFTLKIRSTKLEDSAMYFCASSRTGSGANVLTFGAGSRLTVL.

J is TRBJ2-2 and V is TRBV5-1; 9 bases fit TRBD2. V gave up 2 bases and J gave up 4 bases; unmatched junction bases: 6. CDR3 length equals 16 residues. The V gene's germline CDR1 is SGHRS and CDR2 YFSETQ. The CDR3 region is CASSLEAGGSTGELFF. In nucleotides, the CDR3 is TGCGCCAGCAGCTTAGAAGCGGGGGGAAGCACCGGGGAGCTGTTTTTT. Complete variable domain (other parts from reference TRBV5-1 and TRBJ2-2): KAGVTQTPRYLIKTRGQQVTLSCSPISGHRSVSWYQQTPGQGLQFLFEYFSETQRNKGNFPGRFSGRQFSNSRSEMNVSTLELGDSALYLCASSLEAGGSTGELFFGEGSRLTVL.

The chain couples TRBV29-1 to TRBJ2-3; TRBD2 aligns across 9 bases. Germline CDR1 is SQVTM and CDR2 is ANQGSEA. CDR3 length: 12 amino acids. Unmatched junction bases numbered 3, after V lost 7 bases and J lost 4 bases. CDR3 DNA: TGCAGCGAAAGCGGGGGGTCAGATACGCAGTATTTT. Residues: CSESGGSDTQYF.

This chain connects TRBV7-9 to TRBJ1-1; TRBD1 is a possible D gene (5 bases). The V gene lost 5 bases and the J gene lost 5 bases, with 15 bases spanning the gap. The germline gives CDR1 SEHNR, CDR2 FQNEAQ (reference sequence). The CDR3 has 14 amino acids. The CDR3 DNA reads TGTGCCAGCAGCCCTCGACAGACTGTGACTGAAGCTTTCTTT. The encoded protein is CASSPRQTVTEAFF.

The J gene is TRBJ1-1, the V gene TRBV30; D is unresolved. This CDR3 comprises 13 residues. In germline, CDR1 is GTSNPN, CDR2 SVGIG (reference sequence). Trimming left V 3 bases short and J 1 base short, with 9 bases between. The CDR3 is CAWRKHWNTEAFF. CDR3 nucleotides: TGTGCCTGGAGAAAACATTGGAACACTGAAGCTTTCTTT. Variable domain in full (rest from reference TRBV30 and TRBJ1-1): SQTIHQWPATLVQPVGSPLSLECTVEGTSNPNLYWYRQAAGRGLQLLFYSVGIGQISSEVPQNLSASRPQDRQFILSSKKLLLSDSGFYLCAWRKHWNTEAFFGQGTRLTVV.

The CDR3 DNA reads as TGCGCCAGCAGCCCATACCGGGTAACTAATGAAAAACTGTTTTTT. Protein sequence: CASSPYRVTNEKLFF. J is TRBJ1-4 and V is TRBV4-3; D unclear. CDR1 and CDR2 from the germline V gene are LGHNA and YSLEER. The CDR3 runs 15 residues. Deletions cut 4 bases from V and 1 base from J, with 10 bases between.

The chain has TRBV7-6 and TRBJ2-6; possibly TRBD2 for D (7 bases). The CDR3 spans 17 residues. V was trimmed by 1 base and J by 3 bases, leaving 13 bases between them. Germline CDR1 reads SGHVS; CDR2 reads FNYEAQ. CDR3 loop: CASSLGPGGSGANVLTF. The CDR3 nucleotides are TGTGCCAGCAGCTTAGGCCCGGGGGGCAGTGGGGCCAACGTCCTGACTTTC.

This chain uses TRBV5-1 with TRBJ1-6; D perhaps matches TRBD1 (5 bases). The V end was cut by 0 bases, the J end by 8 bases, with 12 bases between. The CDR3 has 15 amino acids. Germline CDR1 is SGHRS and CDR2 is YFSETQ. CDR3 coding DNA: TGCGCCAGCAGCTTGGATCCAGGGATGGATTCACCCCTCCACTTT. Amino acid sequence: CASSLDPGMDSPLHF.

The chain recombines TRBV27 with TRBJ1-3; 12 bases fit TRBD1. The CDR3 runs 16 residues. J was trimmed by 0 bases and V by 6 bases; bases with no gene match: 3. Looked up from germline, CDR1 is MNHEY and CDR2 is SMNVEV (reference sequence). DNA for the CDR3: TGTGCCAGCAGGGGGACAGGGGGCCTCTCTGGAAACACCATATATTTT. It translates to CASRGTGGLSGNTIYF.

This sequence joins TRBV5-1 and TRBJ1-5; D not certain. CDR3 length equals 13 residues. The V end was cut by 0 bases, the J end by 4 bases, with 5 bases between. Germline V gives CDR1 SGHRS, CDR2 YFSETQ. CDR3 bases: TGCGCCAGCAGCTTGGACGGGAATCAGCCCCAGCATTTT. It codes for CASSLDGNQPQHF.

The chain links TRBV9 to TRBJ2-6, with 9 positions matching TRBD1. V lost 0 bases to trimming and J lost 1 base; unmatched junction nucleotides: 5. The length of the CDR3 is 18 residues. CDR1 is SGDLS and CDR2 is YYNGEE in the germline V gene. CDR3: CASSVAGQGISGANVLTF. CDR3 nucleotide sequence: TGTGCCAGCAGCGTAGCGGGACAGGGTATTTCTGGGGCCAACGTCCTGACTTTC.